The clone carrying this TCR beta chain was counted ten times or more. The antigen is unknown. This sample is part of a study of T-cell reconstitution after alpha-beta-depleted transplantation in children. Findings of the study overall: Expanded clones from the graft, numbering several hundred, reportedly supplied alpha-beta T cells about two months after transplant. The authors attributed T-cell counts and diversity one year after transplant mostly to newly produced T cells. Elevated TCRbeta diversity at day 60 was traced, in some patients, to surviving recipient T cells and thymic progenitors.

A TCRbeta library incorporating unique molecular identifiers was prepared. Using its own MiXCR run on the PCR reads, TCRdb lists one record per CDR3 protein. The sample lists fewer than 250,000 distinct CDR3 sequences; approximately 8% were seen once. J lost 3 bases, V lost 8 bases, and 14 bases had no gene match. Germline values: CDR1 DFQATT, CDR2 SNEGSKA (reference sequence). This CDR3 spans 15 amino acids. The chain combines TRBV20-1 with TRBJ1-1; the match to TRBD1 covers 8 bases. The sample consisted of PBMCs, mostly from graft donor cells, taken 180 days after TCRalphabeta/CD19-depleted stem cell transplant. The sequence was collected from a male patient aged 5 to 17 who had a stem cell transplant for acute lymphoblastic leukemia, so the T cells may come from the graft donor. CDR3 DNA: TGCAGTACCTTTGGGACAGGATTACGGGACACTGAAGCTTTCTTT. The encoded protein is CSTFGTGLRDTEAFF.